A selection of T cell receptor beta chains follows, all from one sample in a study of CD8+CD57+ T cells in acquired aplastic anemia. TCRdb analysed the reads with MiXCR anew, one entry per CDR3 protein. The data show hundreds of thousands of distinct CDR3 sequences, roughly 64% seen once. Sequencing was done on a sample of sorted CD4+, CD8+, or CD8+CD57+ T cells (not recorded which) from PBMCs. The receptors derive from a human donor in good health, serving as a control. Each CDR3 is given without its conserved first and last residue. Fields, in order: J gene, V gene, D gene, CDR3 protein. The D gene is left open where the match is weak.

TRBJ2-3 | TRBV20-1 | TRBD1 | SARVDRGQTQY
TRBJ1-5 | TRBV7-2 | NA | ASSSWTGGGQPLH
TRBJ2-7 | TRBV20-1 | TRBD1 | RAGQGTSYEQY
TRBJ2-2 | TRBV10-2 | NA | ASSLGTRTGELF
TRBJ2-1 | TRBV12-3/TRBV12-4 | NA | ASSRPGVYNEQF
TRBJ2-7 | TRBV7-9 | NA | ASSGQGGYEQY
TRBJ1-2 | TRBV7-3 | NA | ASSVKGTYNEQFT
TRBJ1-5 | TRBV7-2 | NA | ASSLVRGPQPPQH
TRBJ1-1 | TRBV19 | TRBD1 | ASSIETGFMNTEAF
TRBJ1-2 | TRBV7-9 | NA | ASSLAHGQRGYN
TRBJ2-1 | TRBV5-5 | NA | ASSSAVRNEQF
TRBJ2-1 | TRBV19 | TRBD1 | ASSITGESYNGQF
TRBJ2-7 | TRBV6-2/TRBV6-3 | NA | ASSDWEGQY
TRBJ1-6 | TRBV9 | NA | ASSAVGLNNSPLH
TRBJ2-3 | TRBV29-1 | TRBD2 | SVLAGGSGDTQY
TRBJ1-1 | TRBV7-2 | NA | ASSLSWVSTEAF
TRBJ1-1 | TRBV19 | NA | ASSMGRGGTEAF
TRBJ1-1 | TRBV6-1 | NA | ASSVRSRDTEAF
TRBJ2-7 | TRBV11-2 | TRBD2 | ASSTVREAYEQY
TRBJ2-3 | TRBV20-1 | NA | SAPSPGSRADTQY
TRBJ1-1 | TRBV11-2 | TRBD1 | ASSRSGGAF
NA | TRBV10-2 | NA | ASSETRGGLANYAYT
TRBJ1-5 | TRBV11-2 | TRBD1 | ASSPRDRGGQPQH
TRBJ1-2 | TRBV7-6 | NA | ASSLWQDNYGYT
TRBJ1-2 | TRBV9 | NA | ASSVGGRKLANYGYT
TRBJ2-3 | TRBV5-1 | NA | ASSFSRMTDTQY
TRBJ2-3 | TRBV7-2 | NA | ASSLATSTNNQYY
TRBJ2-3 | TRBV9 | TRBD2 | ASSVGAGGYTDTQY
TRBJ1-2 | TRBV20-1 | NA | SAKRQWADT
TRBJ2-6 | TRBV6-5 | NA | ASSRGSSGANVLT
TRBJ2-7 | TRBV7-9 | TRBD2 | ASGSRRGAQGFDEQY
TRBJ1-1 | TRBV7-9 | TRBD1 | ASSLDRGEAF
TRBJ2-3 | TRBV19 | NA | ASRNGNYGTDTQY
TRBJ2-5 | TRBV20-1 | NA | SARRKDQETQY
TRBJ1-5 | TRBV7-2 | NA | ASSPPGPGAFFE
TRBJ2-3 | TRBV11-2 | NA | ASTRGDFSTDTQY
TRBJ2-2 | TRBV7-2 | TRBD1 | ASSLRGTGANTGELF
TRBJ2-3 | TRBV9 | NA | ATSDRGGFTDTQY